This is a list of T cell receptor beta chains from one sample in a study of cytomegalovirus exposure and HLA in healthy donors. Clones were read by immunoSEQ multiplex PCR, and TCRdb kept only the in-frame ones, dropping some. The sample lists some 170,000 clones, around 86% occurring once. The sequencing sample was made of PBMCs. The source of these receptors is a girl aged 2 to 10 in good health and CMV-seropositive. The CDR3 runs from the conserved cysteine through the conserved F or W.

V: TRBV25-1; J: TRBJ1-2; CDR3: CASSSDRGDYGYTF
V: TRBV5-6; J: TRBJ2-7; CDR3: CASSPGQGEQYF
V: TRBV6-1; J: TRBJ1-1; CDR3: CASSDRGGGTEAFF
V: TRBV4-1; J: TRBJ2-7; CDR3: CASSHPADLAGGFYEQYF
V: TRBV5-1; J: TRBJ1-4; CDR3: CASSALGSWDEKLFF
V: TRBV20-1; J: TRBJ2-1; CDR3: CSAREFGEQFF
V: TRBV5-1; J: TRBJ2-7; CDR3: CASSLEGTAAYEQYF
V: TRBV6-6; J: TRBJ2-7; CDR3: CASSPWGDEQYF
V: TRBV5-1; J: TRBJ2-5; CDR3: CASSLGQGDMRRETQYF
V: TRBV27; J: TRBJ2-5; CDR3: CASSWAGGQETQYF
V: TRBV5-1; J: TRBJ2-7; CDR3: CASSSGPLTYEQYF
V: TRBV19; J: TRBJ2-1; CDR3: CASSSLDRDNEQFF
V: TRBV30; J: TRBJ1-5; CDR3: CAWNQGGNQPQHF
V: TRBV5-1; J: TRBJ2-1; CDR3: CASSLSRGSGNEQFF
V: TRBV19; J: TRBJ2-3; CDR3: CASRWGGTSGADTQYF
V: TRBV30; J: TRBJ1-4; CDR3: CAWSGGLDEKLFF
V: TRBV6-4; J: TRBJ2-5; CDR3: CASRREQKYQETQYF
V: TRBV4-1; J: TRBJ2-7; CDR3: CASSQGSNRGYEQYF
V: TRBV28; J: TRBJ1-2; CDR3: CASSLTGLDYGYTF
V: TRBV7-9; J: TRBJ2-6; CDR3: CASSLVSVSSGANVLTF
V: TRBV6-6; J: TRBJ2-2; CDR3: CASRVPSGNTGELFF
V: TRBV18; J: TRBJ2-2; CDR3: CASSPGAGESGGELFF
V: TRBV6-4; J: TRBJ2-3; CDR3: CASSARLAGGPVTDTQYF
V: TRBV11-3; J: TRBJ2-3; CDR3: CASSLAGEKQYF
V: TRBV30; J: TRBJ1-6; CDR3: CAWSVQIKRDNSPLHF
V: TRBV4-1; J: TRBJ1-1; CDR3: CASSSLAGTANTEAFF
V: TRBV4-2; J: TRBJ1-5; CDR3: CASSQTSGQGEKPQHF
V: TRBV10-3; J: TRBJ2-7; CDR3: CAISESDRYEQYF
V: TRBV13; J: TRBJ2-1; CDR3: CASSLIGNRAYNEQFF
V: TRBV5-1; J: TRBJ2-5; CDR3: CASSFTQQEYWETQYF
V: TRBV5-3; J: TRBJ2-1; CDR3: CARSIRNEQFF
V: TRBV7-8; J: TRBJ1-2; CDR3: CASSLGAGLLYGYTF
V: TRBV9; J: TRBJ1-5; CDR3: CASSVGGQDQPQHF
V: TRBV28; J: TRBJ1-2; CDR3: CASSLSTALYGYTF
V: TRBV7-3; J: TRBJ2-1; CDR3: CASSRIAGQGYNEQFF
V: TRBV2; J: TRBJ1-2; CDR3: CASWKRVYGNYGYTF
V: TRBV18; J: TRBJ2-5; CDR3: CASSPSLAELQETQYF
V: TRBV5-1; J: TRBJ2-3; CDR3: CASSLDGGNTRSTDTQYF
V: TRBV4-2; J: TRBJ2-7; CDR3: CASSQALGHSYEQYF
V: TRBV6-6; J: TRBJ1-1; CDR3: CASSLYREGTEAFF
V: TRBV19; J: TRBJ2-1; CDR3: CASSFRLYNEQFF
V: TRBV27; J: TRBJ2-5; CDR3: CASSSNIQETQYF
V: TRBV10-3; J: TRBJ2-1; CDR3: CAISETRQYNEQFF
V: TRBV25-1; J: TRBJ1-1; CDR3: CASSEGHLSAFF
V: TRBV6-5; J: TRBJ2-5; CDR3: CASSYQGAPETQYF
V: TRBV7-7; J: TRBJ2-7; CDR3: CASSSRGLGEANSYEQYF
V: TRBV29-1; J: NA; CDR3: CSVPDRSRGPYEQYF
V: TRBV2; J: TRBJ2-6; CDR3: CASSGGETGANVLTF
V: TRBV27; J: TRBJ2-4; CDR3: CASSLSRGSGNIQYF
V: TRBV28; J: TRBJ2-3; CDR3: CASSFGTSDTDTQYF
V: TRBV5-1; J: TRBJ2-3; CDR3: CASSSGSPDTQYF
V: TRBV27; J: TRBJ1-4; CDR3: CASSPPGWEEKLFF
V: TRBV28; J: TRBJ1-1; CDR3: CASSLFSWQGFQNTEAFF
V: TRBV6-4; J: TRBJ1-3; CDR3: CASSDSEGAGNTIYF
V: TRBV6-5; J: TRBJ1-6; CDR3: CASSQGNSPLHF